This TCR beta chain was recovered during a study of cytomegalovirus exposure and HLA in healthy donors. The study, taken as a whole, reports: Donors belonging to an Asian-associated ancestry cluster reportedly showed fewer N-insertions in productive TCRs than the approximately 670-donor mean, according to what a later analysis found.

Each donor's status was that of a healthy bone marrow donor. Whereas donors were nominally healthy upon sampling, unrecorded immune exposures were probable. CDR3 length equals 14 residues. CDR1 is MNHEY, CDR2 SVGAGI, per germline. Comments on this clone: Its specificity is not known.

This PCR relied on a set of 60 Vbeta primers and 13 Jbeta primers. TCRdb keeps only in-frame clones here, not all; method: immunoSEQ multiplex PCR. The repertoire holds over 200,000 clones, more than 75% seen once, with 6% in the top ten. The TCR sequence derives from a man aged 35-49 years in good health and CMV-seropositive. Sequenced sample: PBMCs. This chain uses TRBV6-5 with TRBJ2-7; possibly TRBD1 for D (6 bases). The chain's CDR3 is CASRYSRDTYEQYV. The CDR3 DNA reads as TGTGCCAGCAGGTACTCGAGGGACACCTACGAGCAGTACGTC.